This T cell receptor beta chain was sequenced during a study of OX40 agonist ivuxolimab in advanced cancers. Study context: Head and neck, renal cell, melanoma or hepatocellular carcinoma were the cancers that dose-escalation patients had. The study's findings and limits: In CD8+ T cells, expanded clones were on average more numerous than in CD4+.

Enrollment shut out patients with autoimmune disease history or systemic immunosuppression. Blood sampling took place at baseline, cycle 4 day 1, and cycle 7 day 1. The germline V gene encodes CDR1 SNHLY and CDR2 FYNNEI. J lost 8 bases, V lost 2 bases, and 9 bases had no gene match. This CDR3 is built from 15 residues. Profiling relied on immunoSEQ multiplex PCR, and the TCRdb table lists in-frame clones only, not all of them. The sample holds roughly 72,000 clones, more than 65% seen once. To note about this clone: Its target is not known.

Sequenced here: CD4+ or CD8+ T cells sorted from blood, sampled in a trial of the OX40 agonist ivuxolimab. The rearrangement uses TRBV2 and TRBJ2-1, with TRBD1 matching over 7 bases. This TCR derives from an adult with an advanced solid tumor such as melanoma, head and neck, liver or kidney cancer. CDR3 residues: CASSENRDSPYEQFF. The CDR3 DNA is TGTGCCAGCAGTGAAAACCGGGACAGCCCTTATGAGCAGTTCTTC.